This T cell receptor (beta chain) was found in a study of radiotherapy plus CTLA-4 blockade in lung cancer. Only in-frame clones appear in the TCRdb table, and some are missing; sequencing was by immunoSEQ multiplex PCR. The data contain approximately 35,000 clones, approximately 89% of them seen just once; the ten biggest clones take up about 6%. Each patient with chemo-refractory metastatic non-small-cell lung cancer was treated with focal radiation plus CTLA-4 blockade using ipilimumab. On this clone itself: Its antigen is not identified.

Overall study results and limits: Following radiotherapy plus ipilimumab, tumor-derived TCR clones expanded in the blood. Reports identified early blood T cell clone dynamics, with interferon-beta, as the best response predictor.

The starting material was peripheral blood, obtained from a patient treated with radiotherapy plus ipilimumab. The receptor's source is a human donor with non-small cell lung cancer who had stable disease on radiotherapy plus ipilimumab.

CDR3 region: CASSYSRDGTQYF. CDR3 nucleotide sequence: TGTGCCAGCAGTTACTCCAGGGATGGGACCCAGTACTTC. This sequence joins TRBV6-6 and TRBJ2-5; a possible D gene is TRBD1 (5 bases). The CDR3 has 13 amino acids. CDR1 is MNHNY and CDR2 is SVGAGI in the germline V gene (reference sequence). Between the trimmed V and J ends, which lost 0 bases and 7 bases, there was a span of 9 bases.